These 32 T cell receptor beta chains share one sample of origin, sequenced in a study of regulatory T cells in long-lasting Graves disease. Regarding time point: newly diagnosed GD, antithyroid drugs for less than 3 months. From PBMCs, RNA was extracted and then used to make the TCR library. In building TCR beta libraries, iRepertoire HTBI primers were used together with Arm-PCR of CDR3 regions. TCRdb reprocessed the multiplex PCR reads with MiXCR, giving one entry per CDR3 protein. Seen here are more than 350,000 distinct CDR3 sequences, under 15% observed once, and the top ten hold roughly 17%. These same records also appear under a second study, on T cells in Graves' hyperthyroidism and ophthalmopathy.

Specimen: peripheral blood mononuclear cells (PBMCs), collected at new diagnosis, from a patient treated with antithyroid drugs. The receptors were sampled from a woman younger than 45 with Graves disease.

This clonotype was seen more than once but under ten times. J is TRBJ1-3 and V is TRBV10-3; D gene unclear. V shed 4 bases and J shed 0 bases, with 4 bases lying between them. CDR1 and CDR2 (germline): ENHRY, SYGVKD. CDR3 length equals 13 residues. CDR3 bases: TGTGCCATCAGTGGTGGCTCTGGAAACACCATATATTTT. Its translation is CAISGGSGNTIYF.

In the case of this clonotype: This may come from a read error, since a much larger clone is one base off. The rearrangement uses TRBV6-2 or TRBV6-3 and TRBJ2-3; possibly TRBD2 for D (5 bases). The last part of the DNA fits TRBJ2-7 better; the J call may be wrong. The CDR3 has 13 residues. From germline, CDR1 is MNHEY and CDR2 SVGEGT. CDR3 loop: CANSYGVNYEQYF. The CDR3, as DNA: TGTGCCAACAGTTACGGGGTGAACTACGAGCAGTACTTC.

This clonotype was observed many times. The V gene is TRBV7-3, the J gene TRBJ2-2; a weak D match, TRBD2 (6 bases). Germline V gene data show CDR1 as SGHTA and CDR2 as FQGTGA. V lost 5 bases and J 2 bases, leaving 12 bases between the germline ends. CDR3 length: 15 residues. The CDR3 DNA follows: TGTGCCAGCAGCCCCCAGGGACTTAACACCGGGGAGCTGTTTTTT. Encoded protein: CASSPQGLNTGELFF.

This clonotype occurred a few times. The chain is built from TRBV2 and TRBJ1-5; D is unclear. The CDR3 is 13 residues long. The germline CDR1 and CDR2 sequences are SNHLY and FYNNEI. V dropped 6 bases and J dropped 1 base, with 7 bases sitting between them. The CDR3 DNA is TGTGCCAGCAGAGGGCTCAGCAATCAGCCCCAGCATTTT. Its translation: CASRGLSNQPQHF.

This clonotype was counted once. The chain uses TRBV5-4 and TRBJ2-3, with D tentatively TRBD2 (6 bases). Germline V CDR1 and CDR2: SGHNT, YYREEE (reference sequence). This CDR3 contains 15 residues. Trimming removed 4 bases at V and 0 bases at J, with 12 bases between. CDR3 in DNA: TGTGCCAGCAGCCCCCTAGCGTTTAGCACAGATACGCAGTATTTT. Protein product: CASSPLAFSTDTQYF.

This clonotype has more than one count but fewer than ten. DNA of the CDR3: TGCGCCAGCAGCTTGGAGCACAGACGAGGCGAGACCCAGTACTTC. This codes for CASSLEHRRGETQYF. This chain joins TRBV5-1 and TRBJ2-5, with D uncertain. Germline-derived CDR1 and CDR2 are SGHRS and YFSETQ. The CDR3 length is 15 residues. The V and J ends lost 0 bases and 5 bases respectively, with 14 bases between them.

V gene TRBV19 combines with J gene TRBJ1-3; TRBD1 is a possible D gene (5 bases). The CDR3 loop spans 16 amino acids. Trimming removed 1 base from V and 2 bases from J, with 12 bases in between. Germline V gives CDR1 LNHDA, CDR2 SQIVND (reference sequence). The CDR3 DNA sequence: TGTGCCAGTAGTATAGTGTCCAGGGCCCCTGGAAACACCATATATTTT. This codes for CASSIVSRAPGNTIYF.

This clonotype was recorded a few times. V usage is TRBV18 and J usage is TRBJ2-2, with TRBD2 identical over 7 bases. In germline, CDR1 is KGHSH, CDR2 LQKENI. The J segment lost 3 bases and the V segment lost 6 bases, leaving 10 bases of the junction unmatched. The length of the CDR3 is 16 residues. The CDR3 region is CASSPAYAGDTGELFF. The CDR3 DNA follows: TGTGCCAGCTCCCCCGCCTACGCGGGGGACACCGGGGAGCTGTTTTTT.

The V gene is TRBV6-5, the J gene TRBJ2-7, with D possibly being TRBD2 (5 bases). Trimming removed 3 bases at V and 6 bases at J, with 18 bases between. This CDR3 is built from 15 residues. Germline CDR1 is MNHEY and CDR2 is SVGAGI. The CDR3 nucleotides are TGTGCCAGCAGTTATGGGATGGAGTTAGCGTTCGAGCAGTACTTC. This translates into CASSYGMELAFEQYF.

This clonotype has a count of ten or more. V is TRBV7-9 and J is TRBJ2-6; perhaps TRBD2 as D (6 bases). This CDR3 contains 18 residues. Germline values: CDR1 SEHNR, CDR2 FQNEAQ (reference sequence). With 4 bases removed from V and 0 bases from J, the gap between germline ends came to 16 bases. CDR3 nucleotides: TGTGCCAGCAGCTCCCCGGGACTCACCCTCTCTGGGGCCAACGTCCTGACTTTC. Translating it yields CASSSPGLTLSGANVLTF.

The V gene is TRBV9, the J gene TRBJ2-2; D is ambiguous. The CDR3 extends over 14 amino acids. V was pared by 0 bases and J by 6 bases, with 9 bases between. CDR1 is SGDLS, CDR2 YYNGEE, per germline. This chain's CDR3 is CASSVGGSSGELFF. The CDR3 DNA follows: TGTGCCAGCAGCGTAGGTGGGTCCTCCGGGGAGCTGTTTTTT.

As for this clonotype: One base away lies a much larger clone, so this may be a sequencing read error. The rearrangement links TRBV6-1 to TRBJ1-1; no firm D call. In germline, CDR1 is MNHNS, CDR2 SASEGT. The CDR3 covers 16 residues. V gave up 2 bases and J gave up 6 bases, with 19 bases separating them. CDR3 loop: CASSETPRRRLAEAFF. The CDR3 DNA sequence: TGTGCCAGCAGTGAAACTCCCCGGAGGAGGCTAGCTGAAGCTTTCTTT.

This clonotype has ten or more counts. The V call is TRBV6-1, the J call TRBJ2-4; TRBD1 matches 9 bases. Germline CDR1 reads MNHNS; CDR2 reads SASEGT. The CDR3 extends over 16 amino acids. J lost 1 base, V lost 6 bases, and 7 bases had no gene match. DNA for the CDR3: TGTGCCAGCAGCCCGGGACAGGGTGGGGCCAAAAACATTCAGTACTTC. Its translation: CASSPGQGGAKNIQYF.

This clonotype has at least ten counts. The J gene is TRBJ2-7, the V gene TRBV20-1; 12 bases match TRBD2. Germline V gives CDR1 DFQATT, CDR2 SNEGSKA (reference sequence). The CDR3 is made up of 15 amino acids. The ends lost 0 bases at V and 3 bases at J; junction bases unmatched: 3. The CDR3 loop is CSARDQTSGSYEQYF. CDR3 coding DNA: TGCAGTGCTAGAGATCAGACTAGCGGGAGCTACGAGCAGTACTTC.

This clonotype was found once. The gene calls are TRBV7-3 and TRBJ2-6; tentatively, D is TRBD2 (6 bases). Germline V gives CDR1 SGHTA, CDR2 FQGTGA. Trimming left V 2 bases short and J 2 bases short, with 7 bases between. The CDR3 length is 15 residues. This CDR3 is CASSLWGAGANVLTF. The DNA for the CDR3 is TGTGCCAGCAGCTTATGGGGGGCTGGGGCCAACGTCCTGACTTTC.

This clonotype has a handful of counts. The CDR3 region is CASSLSGGRARNEQFF. In DNA form, the CDR3 reads TGTGCCAGCAGCTTATCGGGCGGGAGGGCCCGAAATGAGCAGTTCTTC. The gene calls are TRBV7-9 and TRBJ2-1; TRBD2 matches 9 bases. The CDR3 runs 16 residues. The germline CDR1 and CDR2 sequences are SEHNR and FQNEAQ (reference sequence). With 2 bases clipped from V and 7 bases from J, the junction kept 9 bases outside the gene matches.

This clonotype was seen a handful of times. This chain connects TRBV9 to TRBJ2-1; 13 bases map to TRBD2. V lost 2 bases, J lost 7 bases, and 9 bases stayed unmatched. The CDR3 extends over 17 amino acids. CDR1 and CDR2 from the germline V gene are SGDLS and YYNGEE. For the CDR3, the DNA is TGTGCCAGCAGCGTTGCCGGACTAGCGGGGGTTAGTAATGAGCAGTTCTTC. This encodes CASSVAGLAGVSNEQFF.

This clonotype was observed at least ten times. The V call is TRBV29-1, the J call TRBJ2-7; 14 nucleotides match TRBD2. The CDR3 is 16 residues long. The trim removed 7 bases at V and 6 bases at J, leaving 14 bases unmatched. Per germline, CDR1 SQVTM and CDR2 ANQGSEA. The CDR3 bases are TGCAGCGCCGCCGTTGGGACTAGCGGGAGTCCCTCCGAGCAGTACTTC. This codes for CSAAVGTSGSPSEQYF.

This clonotype showed up many times. The chain is built from TRBV24-1 and TRBJ2-7, with 9 bases lining up with TRBD2. The length of the CDR3 is 18 residues. V shed 2 bases, J shed 4 bases, and the junction held 14 bases outside the gene matches. CDR1 is KGHDR, CDR2 SFDVKD, per germline. The CDR3 spells CATSDSAPPSGRSYEQYF. As DNA, the CDR3 is TGTGCCACCAGTGATTCAGCCCCCCCCAGCGGGAGGTCTTACGAGCAGTACTTC.

This clonotype came up many times. The chain is built from TRBV3-1 and TRBJ2-7, with D possibly being TRBD1 or TRBD2 (6 bases each). CDR1 LGHDT and CDR2 YNNKEL come from the germline V gene (reference sequence). The CDR3 length is 16 residues. Trimming removed 1 base from V and 3 bases from J, with 16 bases in between. The DNA for the CDR3 is TGTGCCAGCAGCCAAGGGAGACAGGCGGGGTACTACGAGCAGTACTTC. Translation: CASSQGRQAGYYEQYF.

There are many counts of this clonotype. V and J are TRBV3-1 and TRBJ1-1; D unclear. Germline V lookup: CDR1 LGHDT, CDR2 YNNKEL (reference sequence). V was trimmed by 10 bases and J by 3 bases, leaving 12 bases between them. This CDR3 has 12 amino acids. The CDR3 nucleotides read TGTGCCACCACTTCACTAGACACTGAAGCTTTCTTT. Translated, it gives CATTSLDTEAFF.

This clonotype has just a few counts. This chain links TRBV19 with TRBJ2-7; D perhaps matches TRBD2 (6 bases). The CDR3 spans 17 residues. Trimming cost V 3 bases and J 0 bases, with 18 bases left between them. CDR1 and CDR2 (germline): LNHDA, SQIVND (reference sequence). CDR3 DNA: TGTGCCAGTAGTATCTCCGGGGTCGGAGGGAGCTCCTACGAGCAGTACTTC. It encodes CASSISGVGGSSYEQYF. Filled out from reference TRBV19 and TRBJ2-7, the complete variable domain reads DGGITQSPKYLFRKEGQNVTLSCEQNLNHDAMYWYRQDPGQGLRLIYYSQIVNDFQKGDIAEGYSVSREKKESFPLTVTSAQKNPTAFYLCASSISGVGGSSYEQYFGPGTRLTVT.

This clonotype appeared many times. The J gene is TRBJ1-2, the V gene TRBV3-1, with TRBD1 identical over 10 bases. The CDR3 length is 13 residues. Per the germline V gene, CDR1 is LGHDT and CDR2 is YNNKEL (reference sequence). With V trimmed by 6 bases and J by 7 bases, 5 bases remained unmatched. CDR3 amino acids: CASSPRTGGGYTF. In DNA form, the CDR3 reads TGTGCCAGCAGTCCTCGGACAGGGGGTGGCTACACCTTC.

This clonotype was observed at least ten times. The chain carries TRBV29-1 and TRBJ2-7; D assignment may be TRBD1 or TRBD2 (5 bases each). The CDR3 is 13 residues long. With 6 bases removed from V and 6 bases from J, the gap between germline ends came to 18 bases. Germline CDR1 reads SQVTM; CDR2 reads ANQGSEA. The CDR3 loop is CSVAGTMRPEQYF. The CDR3 DNA is TGCAGCGTCGCCGGGACCATGAGACCCGAGCAGTACTTC.

At least ten counts were recorded for this clonotype. This chain joins TRBV30 and TRBJ1-2; TRBD1 might be the D (5 bases). Trimming pared 2 bases from V and 3 bases from J, leaving 16 bases between. Germline CDR1 reads GTSNPN; CDR2 reads SVGIG (reference sequence). The CDR3 runs 15 residues. The CDR3 DNA follows: TGTGCCTGGAGTACAGGTGCCGTTTTGGACTATGGCTACACCTTC. Translating it yields CAWSTGAVLDYGYTF.

The chain couples TRBV28 to TRBJ2-7; 13 bases map to TRBD2. Germline V gene data show CDR1 as MDHEN and CDR2 as SYDVKM. V lost 8 bases to trimming and J lost 7 bases; unmatched junction nucleotides: 11. The CDR3 length is 15 residues. The DNA of the CDR3 is TGTGCCAGCGGTATCTGGACTAGCGGGAGCAATGAGCAGTACTTC. Translation: CASGIWTSGSNEQYF.

At least ten counts were recorded for this clonotype. The rearrangement links TRBV10-3 to TRBJ2-1; 7 positions match TRBD2. V was pared by 8 bases and J by 4 bases, with 8 bases of the junction left unmatched. The V gene's germline CDR1 is ENHRY and CDR2 SYGVKD. CDR3 size: 14 residues. The CDR3 is CAIGVASGYNEQFF. CDR3 sequence (DNA): TGTGCCATCGGGGTGGCTAGCGGATACAATGAGCAGTTCTTC.

The table lists this clonotype with many counts. The chain combines TRBV12-5 with TRBJ2-2, with 13 bases that match TRBD2. The CDR3 has 18 amino acids. Trimming at V came to 5 bases and at J to 6 bases, leaving 12 bases not matched to a gene. Germline CDR1 and CDR2: LGHNT and FRNRAP. The CDR3 loop is CASGATPLAGGRPGELFF. The CDR3 DNA is TGTGCTAGTGGTGCGACCCCACTAGCGGGAGGGCGACCCGGGGAGCTGTTTTTT. Based on the CDR3 plus reference TRBV12-5 and TRBJ2-2, the full variable domain is DARVTQTPRHKVTEMGQEVTMRCQPILGHNTVFWYRQTMMQGLELLAYFRNRAPLDDSGMPKDRFSAEMPDATLATLKIQPSEPRDSAVYFCASGATPLAGGRPGELFFGEGSRLTVL.

This clonotype was observed at least ten times. The chain recombines TRBV3-1 with TRBJ2-1; weak D call: TRBD2 (5 bases). The CDR3 has 14 residues. The germline V and J ends were trimmed by 3 bases and 9 bases, with 15 bases remaining between them. The germline CDR1 and CDR2 sequences are LGHDT and YNNKEL (reference sequence). CDR3 sequence (DNA): TGTGCCAGCAGCCACCGAGGGCGTCGGGGTGAGCAGTTCTTC. It translates to CASSHRGRRGEQFF.

There are many counts of this clonotype. CDR3: CASSKFGQTADTQYF. The CDR3 bases are TGTGCCAGCAGTAAATTTGGACAAACTGCAGATACGCAGTATTTT. The V and J genes are TRBV2 and TRBJ2-3; D is perhaps TRBD1 (5 bases). CDR1 and CDR2 from the germline V gene are SNHLY and FYNNEI. CDR3 length: 15 residues. With 5 bases removed from V and 4 bases from J, the gap between germline ends came to 16 bases.

The chain is built from TRBV25-1 and TRBJ1-4; D is undetermined. Germline assignment: CDR1 MGHDK and CDR2 SYGVNS. Trimming shortened V by 1 base and J by 7 bases, and 7 bases separated the two germline ends. The CDR3 extends over 13 amino acids. CDR3 protein: CASSEFGGEKLFF. The CDR3 bases are TGTGCCAGCAGTGAATTCGGTGGTGAAAAACTGTTTTTT.

This clonotype was counted many times. The chain joins TRBV13 to TRBJ2-3; 10 bases fit TRBD2. V shed 2 bases and J 4 bases; nucleotides not matched to a gene: 9. The CDR3 sequence is 17 residues long. Germline loops: CDR1 PRHDT, CDR2 FYEKMQ (reference sequence). The CDR3 loop is CASSLTQAGGPSDTQYF. The CDR3 region has the DNA TGTGCCAGCAGCTTAACCCAAGCGGGAGGGCCGTCAGATACGCAGTATTTT.